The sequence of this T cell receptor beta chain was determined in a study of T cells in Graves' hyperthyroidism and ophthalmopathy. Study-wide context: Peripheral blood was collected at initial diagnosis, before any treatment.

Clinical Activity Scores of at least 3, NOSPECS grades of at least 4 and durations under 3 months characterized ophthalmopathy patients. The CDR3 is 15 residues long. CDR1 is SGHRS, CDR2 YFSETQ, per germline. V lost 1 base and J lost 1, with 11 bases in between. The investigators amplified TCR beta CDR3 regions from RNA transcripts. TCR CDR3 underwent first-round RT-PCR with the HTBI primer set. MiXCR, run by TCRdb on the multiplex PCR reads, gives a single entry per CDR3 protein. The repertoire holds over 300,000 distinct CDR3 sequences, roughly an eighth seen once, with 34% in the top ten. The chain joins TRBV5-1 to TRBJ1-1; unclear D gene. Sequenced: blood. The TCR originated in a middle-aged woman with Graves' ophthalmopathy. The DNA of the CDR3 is TGCGCCAGCAGCTTGTATCTGGGTCCGAACACTGAAGCTTTCTTT. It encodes CASSLYLGPNTEAFF.